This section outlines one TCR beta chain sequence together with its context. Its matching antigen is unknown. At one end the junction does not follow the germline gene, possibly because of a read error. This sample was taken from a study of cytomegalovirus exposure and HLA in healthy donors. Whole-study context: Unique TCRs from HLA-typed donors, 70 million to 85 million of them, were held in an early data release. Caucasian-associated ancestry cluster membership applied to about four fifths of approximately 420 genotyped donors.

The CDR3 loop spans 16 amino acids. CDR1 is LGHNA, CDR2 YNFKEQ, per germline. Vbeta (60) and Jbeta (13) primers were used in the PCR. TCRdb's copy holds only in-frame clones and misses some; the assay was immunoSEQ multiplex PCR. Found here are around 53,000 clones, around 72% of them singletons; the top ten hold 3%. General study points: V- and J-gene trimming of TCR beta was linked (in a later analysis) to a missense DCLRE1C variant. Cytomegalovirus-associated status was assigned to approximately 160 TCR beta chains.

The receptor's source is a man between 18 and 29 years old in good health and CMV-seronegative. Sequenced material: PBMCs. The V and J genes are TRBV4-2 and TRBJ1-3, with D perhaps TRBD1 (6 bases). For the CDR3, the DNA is TGTGCCAGCACCCAACAGGCGACAGGCTCTGGAAACACCATATATTTT. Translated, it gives CASTQQATGSGNTIYF.